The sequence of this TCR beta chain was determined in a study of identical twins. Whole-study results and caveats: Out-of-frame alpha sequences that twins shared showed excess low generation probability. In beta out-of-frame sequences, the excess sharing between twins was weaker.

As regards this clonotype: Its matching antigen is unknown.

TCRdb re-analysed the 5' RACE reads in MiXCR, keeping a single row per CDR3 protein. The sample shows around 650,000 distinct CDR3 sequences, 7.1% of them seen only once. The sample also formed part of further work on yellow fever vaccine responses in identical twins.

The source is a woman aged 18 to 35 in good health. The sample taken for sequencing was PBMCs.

CDR3 nucleotides: TGTGCCAGCAGCCGGGCCACCGCCACAGATACGCAGTATTTT. Its translation: CASSRATATDTQYF. The chain combines TRBV12-3 or TRBV12-4 with TRBJ2-3; D gene unclear. CDR3 size: 14 residues. V was cut by 6 bases and J by 2 bases, with 12 bases left in between.